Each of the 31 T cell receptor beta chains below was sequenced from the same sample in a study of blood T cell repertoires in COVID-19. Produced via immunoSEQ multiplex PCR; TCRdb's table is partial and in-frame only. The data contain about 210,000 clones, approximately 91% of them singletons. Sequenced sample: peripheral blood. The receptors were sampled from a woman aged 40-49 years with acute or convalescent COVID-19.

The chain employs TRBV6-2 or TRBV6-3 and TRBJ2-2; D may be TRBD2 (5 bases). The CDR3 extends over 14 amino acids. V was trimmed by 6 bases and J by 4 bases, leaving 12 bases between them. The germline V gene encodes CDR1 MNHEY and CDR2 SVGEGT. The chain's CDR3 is CASRPGGSTGELFF. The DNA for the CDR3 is TGTGCCAGCAGGCCTGGTGGGAGCACCGGGGAGCTGTTTTTT.

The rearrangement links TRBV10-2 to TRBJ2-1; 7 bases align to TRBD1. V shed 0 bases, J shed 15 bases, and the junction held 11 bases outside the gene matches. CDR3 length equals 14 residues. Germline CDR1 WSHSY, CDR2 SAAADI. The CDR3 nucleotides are TGCGCCAGCAGTGAGTCATGCAGGGACAGTCCGGGGTTCTTC. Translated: CASSESCRDSPGFF.

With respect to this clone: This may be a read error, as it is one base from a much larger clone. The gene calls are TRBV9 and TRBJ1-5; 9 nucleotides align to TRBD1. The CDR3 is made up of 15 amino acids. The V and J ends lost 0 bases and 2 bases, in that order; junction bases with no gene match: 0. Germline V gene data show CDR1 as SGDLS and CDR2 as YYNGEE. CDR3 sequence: CASSVGTGGNQPQHF. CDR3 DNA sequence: TGTGCCAGCAGCGTAGGGACAGGGGGCAATCAGCCCCAGCATTTT.

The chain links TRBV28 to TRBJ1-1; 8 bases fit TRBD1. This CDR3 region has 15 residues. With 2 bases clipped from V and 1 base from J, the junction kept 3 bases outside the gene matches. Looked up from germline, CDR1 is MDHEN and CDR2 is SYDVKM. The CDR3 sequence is CASSLRQGRNTEAFF. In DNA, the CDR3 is TGTGCCAGCAGTTTAAGACAGGGGAGGAACACTGAAGCTTTCTTT. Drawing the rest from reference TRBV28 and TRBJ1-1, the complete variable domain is DVKVTQSSRYLVKRTGEKVFLECVQDMDHENMFWYRQDPGLGLRLIYFSYDVKMKEKGDIPEGYSVSREKKERFSLILESASTNQTSMYLCASSLRQGRNTEAFFGQGTRLTVV.

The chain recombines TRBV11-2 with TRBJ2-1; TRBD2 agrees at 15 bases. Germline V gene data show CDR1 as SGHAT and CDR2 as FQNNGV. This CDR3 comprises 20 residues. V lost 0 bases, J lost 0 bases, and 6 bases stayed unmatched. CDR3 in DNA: TGTGCCAGCAGCTTAGACCTCGGACTAGCGGGGGGGAGCTCCTACAATGAGCAGTTCTTC. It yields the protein CASSLDLGLAGGSSYNEQFF.

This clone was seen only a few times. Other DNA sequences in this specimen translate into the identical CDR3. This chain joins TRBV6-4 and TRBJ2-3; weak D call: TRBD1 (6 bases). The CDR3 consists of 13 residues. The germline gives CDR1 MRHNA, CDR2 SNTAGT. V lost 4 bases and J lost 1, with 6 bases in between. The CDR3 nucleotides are TGTGCCAGCAGTGGACAGGGCACAGATACGCAGTATTTT. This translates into CASSGQGTDTQYF.

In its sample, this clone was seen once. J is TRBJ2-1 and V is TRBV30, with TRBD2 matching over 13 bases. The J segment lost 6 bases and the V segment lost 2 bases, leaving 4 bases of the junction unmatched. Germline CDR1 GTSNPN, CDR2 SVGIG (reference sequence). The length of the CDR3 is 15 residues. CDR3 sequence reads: CAWSILAGGPNEQFF. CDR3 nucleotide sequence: TGTGCCTGGAGTATACTAGCGGGGGGGCCCAATGAGCAGTTCTTC.

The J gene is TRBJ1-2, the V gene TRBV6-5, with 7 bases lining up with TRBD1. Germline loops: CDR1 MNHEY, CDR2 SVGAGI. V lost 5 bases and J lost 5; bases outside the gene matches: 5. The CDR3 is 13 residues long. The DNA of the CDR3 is TGTGCCAGCAGTCGGGACAGCCTTTATGGCTACACCTTC. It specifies CASSRDSLYGYTF.

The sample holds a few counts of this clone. The CDR3 sequence: CASSPGGFQETQYF. The CDR3 DNA is TGTGCCAGCAGCCCAGGGGGTTTTCAAGAGACCCAGTACTTC. The rearrangement links TRBV9 to TRBJ2-5; 7 bases agree with TRBD1. Germline CDR1 and CDR2: SGDLS and YYNGEE. J was trimmed by 2 bases and V by 4 bases; bases with no gene match: 5. The CDR3 extends over 14 amino acids.

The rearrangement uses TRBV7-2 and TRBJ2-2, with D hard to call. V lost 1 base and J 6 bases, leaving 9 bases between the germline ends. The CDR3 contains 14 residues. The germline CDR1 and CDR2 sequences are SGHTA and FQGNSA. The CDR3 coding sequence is TGTGCCAGCAGCTTAGACCTACTGGCCGGGGAGCTGTTTTTT. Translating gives CASSLDLLAGELFF.

CDR3: CASSIPRNRGADTQYF. Here the CDR3 DNA reads TGTGCCAGTAGTATACCCCGGAACAGGGGTGCAGATACGCAGTATTTT. The rearrangement links TRBV19 to TRBJ2-3; 7 nucleotides match TRBD1. Germline assignment: CDR1 LNHDA and CDR2 SQIVND (reference sequence). The CDR3 is 16 residues long. V shed 2 bases, J shed 4 bases, and the junction held 9 bases outside the gene matches.

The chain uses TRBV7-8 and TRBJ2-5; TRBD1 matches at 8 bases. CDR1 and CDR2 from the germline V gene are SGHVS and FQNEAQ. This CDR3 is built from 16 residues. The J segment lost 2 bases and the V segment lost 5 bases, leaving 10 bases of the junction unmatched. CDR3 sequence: CASSALFRTGQETQYF. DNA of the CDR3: TGTGCCAGCAGCGCACTTTTCAGGACAGGGCAAGAGACCCAGTACTTC.

CDR3 sequence: CATSDLVRGKSDTQYF. DNA of the CDR3: TGTGCCACCAGTGATTTAGTCAGGGGAAAGTCAGATACGCAGTATTTT. This chain uses TRBV24-1 with TRBJ2-3; TRBD1 might be the D (6 bases). Deletions cut 1 base from V and 4 bases from J, with 14 bases between. Germline V gene data show CDR1 as KGHDR and CDR2 as SFDVKD. The length of the CDR3 is 16 residues.

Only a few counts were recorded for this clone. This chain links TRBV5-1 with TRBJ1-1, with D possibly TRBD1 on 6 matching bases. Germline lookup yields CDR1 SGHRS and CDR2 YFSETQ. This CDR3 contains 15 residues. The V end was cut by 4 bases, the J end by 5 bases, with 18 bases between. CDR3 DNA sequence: TGCGCCAGCAGCGCCCTTCCCCAGGGGAATACTGAAGCTTTCTTT. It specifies CASSALPQGNTEAFF.

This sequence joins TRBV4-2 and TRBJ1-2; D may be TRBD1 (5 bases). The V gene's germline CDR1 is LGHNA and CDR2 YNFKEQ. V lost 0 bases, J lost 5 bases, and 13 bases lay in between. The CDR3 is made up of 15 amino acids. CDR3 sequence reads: CASSQEVGQVYGYTF. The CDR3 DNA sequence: TGTGCCAGCAGCCAAGAAGTTGGACAAGTGTATGGCTACACCTTC.

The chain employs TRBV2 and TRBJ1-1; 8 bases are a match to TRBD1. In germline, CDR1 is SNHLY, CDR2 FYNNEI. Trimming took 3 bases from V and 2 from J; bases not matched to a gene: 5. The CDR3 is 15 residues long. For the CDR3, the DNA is TGTGCCAGCAGTGAGACAGGGGTTAGAAACACTGAAGCTTTCTTT. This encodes CASSETGVRNTEAFF.

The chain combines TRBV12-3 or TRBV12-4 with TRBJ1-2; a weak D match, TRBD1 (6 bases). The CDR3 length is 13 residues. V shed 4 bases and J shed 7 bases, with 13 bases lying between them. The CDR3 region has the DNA TGTGCCAGCAGTTACCAGGGGACGCGTGGCTACACCTTC. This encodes CASSYQGTRGYTF.

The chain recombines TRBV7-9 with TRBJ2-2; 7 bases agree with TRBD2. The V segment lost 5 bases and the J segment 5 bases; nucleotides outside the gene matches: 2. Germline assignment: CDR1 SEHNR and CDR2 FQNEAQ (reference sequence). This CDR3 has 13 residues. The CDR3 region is CASSQAGTGELFF. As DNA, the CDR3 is TGTGCCAGCAGCCAAGCGGGGACCGGGGAGCTGTTTTTT. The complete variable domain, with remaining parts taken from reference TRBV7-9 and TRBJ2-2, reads DTGVSQNPRHKITKRGQNVTFRCDPISEHNRLYWYRQTLGQGPEFLTYFQNEAQLEKSRLLSDRFSAERPKGSFSTLEIQRTEQGDSAMYLCASSQAGTGELFFGEGSRLTVL.

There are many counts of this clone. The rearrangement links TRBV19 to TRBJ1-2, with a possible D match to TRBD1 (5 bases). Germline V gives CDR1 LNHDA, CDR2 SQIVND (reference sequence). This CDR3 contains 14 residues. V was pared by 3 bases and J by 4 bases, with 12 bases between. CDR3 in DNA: TGTGCCAGTAGTATGGGCCAGGGTGGCTATGGCTACACCTTC. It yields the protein CASSMGQGGYGYTF.

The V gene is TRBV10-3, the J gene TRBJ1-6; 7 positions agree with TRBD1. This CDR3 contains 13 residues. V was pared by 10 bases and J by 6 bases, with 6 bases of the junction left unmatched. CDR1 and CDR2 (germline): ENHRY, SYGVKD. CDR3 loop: CATGTAINSPLHF. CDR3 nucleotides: TGTGCCACCGGGACAGCGATTAATTCACCCCTCCACTTT.

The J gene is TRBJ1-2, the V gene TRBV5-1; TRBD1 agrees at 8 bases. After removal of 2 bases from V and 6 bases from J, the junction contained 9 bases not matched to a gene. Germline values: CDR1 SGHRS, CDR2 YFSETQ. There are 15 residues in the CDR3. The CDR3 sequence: CASSFRLDRAHGYTF. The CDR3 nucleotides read TGCGCCAGCAGCTTTCGTTTGGACAGGGCCCATGGCTACACCTTC.

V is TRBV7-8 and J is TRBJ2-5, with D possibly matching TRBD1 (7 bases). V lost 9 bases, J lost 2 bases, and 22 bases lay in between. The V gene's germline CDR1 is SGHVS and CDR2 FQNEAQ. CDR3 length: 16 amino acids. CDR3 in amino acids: CASMYGRGTDQETQYF. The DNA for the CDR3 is TGTGCCAGTATGTATGGCCGCGGGACAGATCAAGAGACCCAGTACTTC.

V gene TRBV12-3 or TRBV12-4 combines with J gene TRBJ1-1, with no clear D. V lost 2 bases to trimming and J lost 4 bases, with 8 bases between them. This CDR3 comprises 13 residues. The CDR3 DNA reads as TGTGCCAGCAGTTTAACTGGTAGCACTGAAGCTTTCTTT. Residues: CASSLTGSTEAFF.

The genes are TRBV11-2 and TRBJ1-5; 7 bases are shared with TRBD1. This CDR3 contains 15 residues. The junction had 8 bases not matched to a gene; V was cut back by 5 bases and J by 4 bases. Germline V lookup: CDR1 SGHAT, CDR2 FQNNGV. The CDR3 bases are TGTGCCAGCAGCCTAACGGCAGGGGGGAATCAGCCCCAGCATTTT. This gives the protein CASSLTAGGNQPQHF.

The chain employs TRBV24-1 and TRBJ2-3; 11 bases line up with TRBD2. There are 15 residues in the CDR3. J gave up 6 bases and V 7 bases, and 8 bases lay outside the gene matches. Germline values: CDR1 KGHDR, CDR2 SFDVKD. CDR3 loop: CATSPYSGGVDTQYF. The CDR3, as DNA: TGTGCCACCAGCCCCTATAGCGGGGGGGTGGATACGCAGTATTTT.

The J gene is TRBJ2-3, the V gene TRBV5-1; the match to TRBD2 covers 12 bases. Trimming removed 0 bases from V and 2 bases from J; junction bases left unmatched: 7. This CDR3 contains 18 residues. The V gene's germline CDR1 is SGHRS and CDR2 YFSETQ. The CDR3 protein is CASSLEASGGGNTDTQYF. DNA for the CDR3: TGCGCCAGCAGCTTGGAGGCTAGCGGGGGGGGTAACACAGATACGCAGTATTTT.

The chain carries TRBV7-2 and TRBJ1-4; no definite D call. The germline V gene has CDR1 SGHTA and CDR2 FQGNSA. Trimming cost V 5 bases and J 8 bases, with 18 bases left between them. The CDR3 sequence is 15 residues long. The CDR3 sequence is CASSLPGSGREKLFF. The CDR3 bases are TGTGCCAGCAGCCTACCCGGTAGCGGGCGCGAAAAACTGTTTTTT.

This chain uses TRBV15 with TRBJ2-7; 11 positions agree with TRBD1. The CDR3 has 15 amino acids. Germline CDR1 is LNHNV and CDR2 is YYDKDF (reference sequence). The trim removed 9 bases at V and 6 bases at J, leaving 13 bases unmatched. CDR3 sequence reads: CATKTGTGGIGEQYV. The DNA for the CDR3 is TGTGCCACTAAGACTGGGACAGGGGGGATCGGCGAGCAGTACGTC.

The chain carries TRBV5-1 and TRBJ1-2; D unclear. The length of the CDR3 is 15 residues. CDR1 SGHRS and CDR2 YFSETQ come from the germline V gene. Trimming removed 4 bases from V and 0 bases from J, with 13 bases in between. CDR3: CASSRGRLPNYGYTF. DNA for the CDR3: TGCGCCAGCAGCCGGGGTCGGCTGCCTAACTATGGCTACACCTTC.

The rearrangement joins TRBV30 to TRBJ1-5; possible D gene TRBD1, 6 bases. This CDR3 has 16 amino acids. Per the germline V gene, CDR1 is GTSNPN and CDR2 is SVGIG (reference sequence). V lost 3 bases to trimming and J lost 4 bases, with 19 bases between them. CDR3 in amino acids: CAWREKQGGKNQPQHF. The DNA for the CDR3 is TGTGCCTGGAGAGAAAAACAGGGAGGGAAGAATCAGCCCCAGCATTTT. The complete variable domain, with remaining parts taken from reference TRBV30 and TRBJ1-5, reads SQTIHQWPATLVQPVGSPLSLECTVEGTSNPNLYWYRQAAGRGLQLLFYSVGIGQISSEVPQNLSASRPQDRQFILSSKKLLLSDSGFYLCAWREKQGGKNQPQHFGDGTRLSIL.

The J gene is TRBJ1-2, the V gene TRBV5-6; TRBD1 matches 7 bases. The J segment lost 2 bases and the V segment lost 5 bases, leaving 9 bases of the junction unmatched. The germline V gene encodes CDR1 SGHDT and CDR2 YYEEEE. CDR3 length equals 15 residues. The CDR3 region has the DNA TGTGCCAGCAGGGTTGCCTTACAGGGGAACTATGGCTACACCTTC. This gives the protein CASRVALQGNYGYTF.